The text below deals with one T cell receptor (beta chain). The germline V gene encodes CDR1 SNHLY and CDR2 FYNNEI. The CDR3 covers 14 residues. V lost 5 bases to trimming and J lost 6 bases, with 16 bases between them. The sample belongs to a study of blood T cell repertoires in COVID-19. Across the whole study: PBMCs, B-cell-depleted T cells, or T cells were the source of the cDNA or gDNA that made up the material.

The study recruited people aged 18 to 89 years across roughly 25 US areas. Participant reports of clinical history set cohort assignment. For recovered donors of Cohort 3, there were two negative PCRs, clearance, or symptom resolution. Repertoires were generated with immunoSEQ multiplex PCR, while TCRdb's copy carries only in-frame clones and drops some. The table lists over 250,000 clones, more than 70% of them singletons. The material sequenced was PBMCs or T cells enriched from blood (not recorded which). This chain links TRBV2 with TRBJ1-1; D may be TRBD1 (5 bases). This receptor was obtained from a woman in her twenties or thirties who had recovered from COVID-19. The CDR3, as DNA: TGTGCCAGCAGTCGGTTGGGCAGGGACTCTGAAGCTTTCTTT. Its translation: CASSRLGRDSEAFF.